These T cell receptor beta chains were read from a single sample in a study of blood T cell repertoires in COVID-19. Sequenced by immunoSEQ multiplex PCR; TCRdb stores in-frame clones only, minus some. The sample lists 18,000 or so clones; 80% were seen once. Material for sequencing was peripheral blood. The source of these receptors is an elderly man with acute or convalescent COVID-19. Both conserved end residues are part of each CDR3. A D gene is named only where the DNA matches it firmly. Clone size is given for some rows only: seen once, a few or many times, or a class if the clone is expanded.

D gene,J gene,V gene,clone size,CDR3 protein,CDR3 DNA
TRBD1,TRBJ1-4,TRBV5-1,NA,CASSIGTGVEKLFF,TGCGCCAGCAGCATTGGGACAGGGGTTGAAAAACTGTTTTTT
TRBD2,TRBJ2-7,TRBV30,NA,CAWMTSGGYEQYF,TGTGCCTGGATGACTAGCGGGGGCTACGAGCAGTACTTC
TRBD1,TRBJ2-3,TRBV7-2,NA,CASSLGTGGDTQYF,TGTGCCAGCAGCTTGGGGACAGGGGGGGATACGCAGTATTTT
NA,TRBJ1-3,TRBV6-6,NA,CASSYESSGNTIYF,TGTGCCAGCAGTTATGAGTCCTCTGGAAACACCATATATTTT
NA,TRBJ2-3,TRBV11-2,NA,CASSLGMGRNTDTQYF,TGTGCCAGCAGCTTAGGAATGGGCAGGAACACAGATACGCAGTATTTT
TRBD1,TRBJ1-2,TRBV5-1,NA,CASSFGAAQGFYGYTF,TGCGCCAGCAGCTTCGGAGCCGCACAGGGGTTCTATGGCTACACCTTC
TRBD2,TRBJ2-3,TRBV5-4,once,CASSLAAAGGLTDTQYF,TGTGCCAGCAGCTTGGCCGCGGCGGGGGGACTCACAGATACGCAGTATTTT
NA,TRBJ2-2,TRBV5-1,NA,CASSEGMQGSVNTGELFF,TGCGCCAGCTCAGAGGGTATGCAGGGGTCAGTGAACACCGGGGAGCTGTTTTTT
NA,TRBJ1-1,TRBV9,NA,CASSVGRGTEAFF,TGTGCCAGCAGCGTAGGTCGGGGCACTGAAGCTTTCTTT
TRBD1,TRBJ1-5,TRBV9,once,CASSRGTGNQPQHF,TGTGCCAGCAGCCGAGGGACAGGCAATCAGCCCCAGCATTTT
NA,TRBJ1-5,TRBV27,NA,CASGLTVQSAQPQHF,TGTGCCAGCGGCTTGACAGTACAGTCGGCCCAGCCCCAGCATTTT
TRBD2,TRBJ2-2,TRBV27,NA,CASSLSLAGGVTGELFF,TGTGCCAGCAGTTTATCGCTAGCGGGGGGAGTCACCGGGGAGCTGTTTTTT
NA,TRBJ1-1,TRBV29-1,NA,CSVSPGQGKNRAFF,TGCAGCGTAAGTCCAGGACAAGGAAAGAACAGGGCTTTCTTT
TRBD1,TRBJ2-1,TRBV7-2,NA,CASQAGGVAIPRNEQFF,TGTGCCAGCCAAGCAGGGGGCGTTGCTATTCCCCGCAATGAGCAGTTCTTC
TRBD1,TRBJ2-3,TRBV30,NA,CAWSPGQGLDTQYF,TGTGCCTGGAGTCCGGGACAGGGTTTAGATACGCAGTATTTT
TRBD2,TRBJ2-5,TRBV12-5,NA,CASGLPTDPPGGQQETQYF,TGTGCTAGTGGTTTGCCAACTGACCCCCCGGGGGGGCAACAAGAGACCCAGTACTTC
NA,TRBJ2-5,TRBV5-5,NA,CASSFRDTLRETQYF,TGTGCCAGCAGCTTCCGGGACACCCTCCGGGAGACCCAGTACTTC
TRBD1,TRBJ1-1,TRBV27,few,CASSYQTGINTEAFF,TGTGCCAGCAGTTATCAGACAGGGATAAACACTGAAGCTTTCTTT
NA,TRBJ2-7,TRBV5-4,few,CASSFPRSGGQDEQYF,TGTGCCAGCAGCTTTCCGCGTAGTGGGGGCCAAGACGAGCAGTACTTC
NA,TRBJ2-5,TRBV6-6,NA,CASNIGEAETQYF,TGTGCCAGCAATATCGGGGAAGCAGAGACCCAGTACTTC
NA,TRBJ1-2,TRBV29-1,NA,CSVAPSNYGYTF,TGCAGCGTGGCCCCAAGTAACTATGGCTACACCTTC
NA,TRBJ1-1,TRBV29-1,NA,CSGGSGETEAFF,TGCAGCGGGGGCTCGGGGGAGACTGAAGCTTTCTTT
NA,TRBJ1-2,TRBV7-9,NA,CASSLEGDGYTF,TGTGCCAGCAGCTTAGAGGGGGATGGCTACACCTTC
NA,TRBJ1-4,TRBV5-1,few,CASRDPGINEKLFF,TGCGCCAGCAGAGATCCGGGGATAAATGAAAAACTGTTTTTT
NA,TRBJ2-3,TRBV30,NA,CAWTPGQHTDTQYF,TGTGCCTGGACCCCCGGACAGCACACAGATACGCAGTATTTT
TRBD1,TRBJ1-5,TRBV5-1,NA,CASSKGDRETGQPQHF,TGCGCCAGCAGCAAAGGGGACAGGGAAACGGGTCAGCCCCAGCATTTT
TRBD1,TRBJ1-1,TRBV10-1,NA,CASMGDRERMAEAFF,TGCGCCAGCATGGGGGACAGGGAGAGAATGGCTGAAGCTTTCTTT
TRBD1,TRBJ2-7,TRBV9,NA,CASSLLGDRAHEQYF,TGTGCCAGCAGCCTTCTGGGGGACAGGGCCCACGAGCAGTACTTC
NA,TRBJ1-1,TRBV5-1,NA,CASFDQANTEAFF,TGCGCCAGCTTCGATCAGGCGAACACTGAAGCTTTCTTT
NA,TRBJ1-2,TRBV6-5,NA,CASSSNYGYTF,TGTGCCAGCAGTTCGAACTATGGCTACACCTTC
NA,TRBJ2-2,TRBV25-1,NA,CASSEYATGSNTGELFF,TGTGCCAGCAGTGAATACGCGACAGGTTCGAACACCGGGGAGCTGTTTTTT
TRBD1,TRBJ2-3,TRBV18,NA,CASSGGQNTDTQYF,TGTGCCAGCTCAGGGGGACAGAACACAGATACGCAGTATTTT
TRBD2,TRBJ2-1,TRBV9,once,CASTAGGTPYNEQFF,TGTGCCAGCACAGCGGGGGGCACCCCCTACAATGAGCAGTTCTTC
NA,TRBJ1-2,TRBV5-6,NA,CASSLRGNYGYTF,TGTGCCAGCAGCTTGAGGGGTAACTATGGCTACACCTTC
NA,TRBJ2-2,TRBV4-1,NA,CASSHPGTVNTGELFF,TGCGCCAGCAGCCACCCCGGGACTGTGAACACCGGGGAGCTGTTTTTT
TRBD2,TRBJ2-1,TRBV29-1,once,CSVKTSDEQFF,TGCAGCGTGAAGACTAGCGATGAGCAGTTCTTC
TRBD1,TRBJ1-6,TRBV7-8,NA,CASSSQTGRGGSPLHF,TGTGCCAGCAGCTCACAGACAGGGCGCGGTGGGTCACCCCTCCACTTT
NA,TRBJ2-7,TRBV3-1/TRBV3-2,NA,CASSQGVESSGQYF,TGTGCCAGCAGCCAAGGCGTGGAATCGTCGGGGCAGTACTTC
NA,TRBJ1-2,TRBV5-1,NA,CASSQDSDSRRGYTF,TGCGCCAGCAGCCAGGATTCGGACAGCCGGCGGGGCTACACCTTC
NA,TRBJ1-4,TRBV3-1/TRBV3-2,NA,CASSQDKGPQATNEKLFF,TGTGCCAGCAGCCAAGATAAGGGGCCGCAAGCAACTAATGAAAAACTGTTTTTT
TRBD1,TRBJ2-2,TRBV9,NA,CASSVAPSGGTGELFF,TGTGCCAGCAGCGTAGCCCCTTCAGGGGGTACCGGGGAGCTGTTTTTT
TRBD1,TRBJ1-2,TRBV3-1/TRBV3-2,NA,CASSPSDRDYGYTF,TGTGCCAGCAGCCCTTCTGACAGGGACTATGGCTACACCTTC
NA,TRBJ1-1,TRBV2,few,CASSESYQGGAEAFF,TGTGCCAGCAGTGAATCTTATCAGGGTGGGGCTGAAGCTTTCTTT
NA,TRBJ1-1,TRBV5-1,NA,CASSFMGPGNTEAFF,TGCGCCAGCAGCTTCATGGGGCCCGGGAACACTGAAGCTTTCTTT
TRBD2,TRBJ2-1,TRBV5-5,NA,CASSLGPSGGEDEQFF,TGTGCCAGCAGCTTGGGCCCTAGCGGGGGGGAAGATGAGCAGTTCTTC
NA,TRBJ1-1,TRBV18,NA,CASSPPSGAGTEAFF,TGTGCCAGCTCACCACCTTCAGGGGCTGGGACTGAAGCTTTCTTT
TRBD1,TRBJ1-1,TRBV5-4,NA,CASSLIQGGRTEAFF,TGTGCCAGCAGCTTAATACAGGGGGGTCGCACTGAAGCTTTCTTT
TRBD1,TRBJ1-2,TRBV5-6,NA,CASIPTDRVNNGYTF,TGTGCCAGCATCCCTACGGACAGGGTGAATAATGGCTACACCTTC
NA,TRBJ2-5,TRBV12-3/TRBV12-4,NA,CASSLQGTETQYF,TGTGCCAGCAGTCTCCAGGGTACAGAGACCCAGTACTTC
NA,TRBJ1-5,TRBV2,NA,CASSEALGHLQPQHF,TGTGCCAGCAGTGAAGCCCTCGGACACCTCCAGCCCCAGCATTTT
NA,TRBJ1-1,TRBV9,NA,CASSVAPMGSSPEAFF,TGTGCCAGCAGCGTAGCCCCAATGGGCAGCAGTCCTGAAGCTTTCTTT
NA,TRBJ1-2,TRBV9,NA,CASSPTGPYGYTF,TGTGCCAGCAGCCCTACAGGGCCCTATGGCTACACCTTC
TRBD1,TRBJ2-3,TRBV13,NA,CASSVYRGVDTQYF,TGTGCCAGCAGCGTTTACAGGGGGGTAGATACGCAGTATTTT
NA,TRBJ2-7,TRBV18,NA,CASSPLLRSPMSYEQYF,TGTGCCAGCTCACCACTTCTTCGAAGTCCTATGTCCTACGAGCAGTACTTC